This T cell receptor beta chain emerged from a study of cytomegalovirus exposure and HLA in healthy donors. Study details: Most donors, 70% to 85% of 398 genotyped, fell in the Caucasian-associated ancestry cluster.

The study ran its PCR with 60 Vbeta and 13 Jbeta primers. Sequencing was performed with immunoSEQ multiplex PCR; in TCRdb, only in-frame clones are kept and a portion is missing. This listing includes over 100,000 clones. V lost 0 bases and J 7 bases, leaving 16 bases between the germline ends. The CDR3 sequence is 16 residues long. Germline V gene sequence: CDR1 LGHNA, CDR2 YSLEER. A word on this clone: Its target is unknown.

Findings of the study overall: A later analysis showed HLA-associated TCR beta chains outstripping equally common others in clonal expansion.

The sample taken for sequencing was PBMCs. The chain carries TRBV4-3 and TRBJ1-5; the D is unclear. This receptor was identified in a woman between 40 and 50 years old in good health and CMV-seropositive. CDR3 in amino acids: CASSQDWAVLSQPQHF. Written as DNA, the CDR3 is TGCGCCAGCAGCCAAGATTGGGCAGTGCTGAGCCAGCCCCAGCATTTT.